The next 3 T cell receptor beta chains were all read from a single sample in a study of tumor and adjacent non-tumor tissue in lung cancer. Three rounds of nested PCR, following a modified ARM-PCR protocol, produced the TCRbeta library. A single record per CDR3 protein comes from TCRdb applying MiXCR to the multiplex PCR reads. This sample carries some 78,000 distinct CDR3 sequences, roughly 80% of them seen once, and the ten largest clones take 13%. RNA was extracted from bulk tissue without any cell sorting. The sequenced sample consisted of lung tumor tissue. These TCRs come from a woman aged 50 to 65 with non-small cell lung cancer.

Here the CDR3 reads CASSDPRRGAVVDTQYF. DNA for the CDR3: TGTGCCAGCAGTGACCCCAGGAGGGGGGCGGTCGTTGATACGCAGTATTTT. The chain uses TRBV6-2 or TRBV6-3 and TRBJ2-3; D may match TRBD1 or TRBD2 (6 bases each). The CDR3 totals 17 residues. Trimming shortened V by 5 bases and J by 6 bases, and 24 bases separated the two germline ends. Per germline, CDR1 MNHEY and CDR2 SVGEGT.

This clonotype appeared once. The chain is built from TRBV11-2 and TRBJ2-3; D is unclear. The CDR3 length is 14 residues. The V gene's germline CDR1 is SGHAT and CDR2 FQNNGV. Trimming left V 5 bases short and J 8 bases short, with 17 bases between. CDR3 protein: CASSLSLSTPTQYF. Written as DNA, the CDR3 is TGTGCCAGCAGCCTGTCGCTGTCCACACCTACGCAGTATTTT.

The CDR3 DNA reads TGCGCCAGTAGTCTGGACAGGGGCTTTGGCGGTGGCTATGAGCAGTTCTTC. It encodes CASSLDRGFGGGYEQFF. This rearrangement joins TRBV10-1 to TRBJ2-1; 9 nucleotides align to TRBD1. The ends lost 9 bases at V and 8 bases at J; junction bases unmatched: 20. CDR1 is WNHNN, CDR2 SYGVQD, per germline (reference sequence). This CDR3 contains 17 residues.